Below, 8 T cell receptor beta chains from the same sample are listed, as sequenced in a study of pediatric ulcerative colitis. Repertoires were generated with immunoSEQ multiplex PCR, while TCRdb's copy carries only in-frame clones and drops some. The sample holds around 64,000 clones; about 90% are singletons and the top ten take around 3.3%. The sequencing input was blood. These receptors all stem from a boy between 10 and 17 years old with severe ulcerative colitis.

The V call is TRBV12-5, the J call TRBJ1-1, with D unclear. This CDR3 has 12 residues. In germline, CDR1 is LGHNT, CDR2 FRNRAP. V lost 6 bases and J 1 base, leaving 6 bases between the germline ends. In nucleotides, the CDR3 is TGTGCTAGTGGCTGGGGGAACACTGAAGCTTTCTTT. It translates to CASGWGNTEAFF. Looking up the rest from reference TRBV12-5 and TRBJ1-1 gives the full variable domain: DARVTQTPRHKVTEMGQEVTMRCQPILGHNTVFWYRQTMMQGLELLAYFRNRAPLDDSGMPKDRFSAEMPDATLATLKIQPSEPRDSAVYFCASGWGNTEAFFGQGTRLTVV.

This clone came up once. The rearrangement uses TRBV29-1 and TRBJ2-3; D call uncertain. Germline V gives CDR1 SQVTM, CDR2 ANQGSEA. Between the trimmed V and J ends, which lost 6 bases and 5 bases, there was a span of 12 bases. The CDR3 spans 12 residues. CDR3 in amino acids: CSVNLVGDTQYF. In DNA form, the CDR3 reads TGCAGCGTGAATTTGGTGGGAGATACGCAGTATTTT.

The sample holds a few counts of this clone. V and J are TRBV19 and TRBJ1-2, with D maybe TRBD1 (5 bases). The germline gives CDR1 LNHDA, CDR2 SQIVND (reference sequence). This CDR3 is 14 amino acids long. The V and J ends lost 11 bases and 7 bases respectively, with 23 bases between them. The CDR3 reads CASNPEIQGTGYTF. As DNA, the CDR3 is TGTGCCTCCAACCCCGAGATCCAAGGGACTGGCTACACCTTC.

This clone was detected only a few times. V usage is TRBV19 and J usage is TRBJ2-7, with 8 positions matching TRBD1. After removal of 6 bases from V and 4 bases from J, the junction contained 2 bases not matched to a gene. The V gene's germline CDR1 is LNHDA and CDR2 SQIVND (reference sequence). The CDR3 runs to 12 residues. The CDR3 bases are TGTGCCAGTAGCGGACAGGGATACGAGCAGTACTTC. Translation: CASSGQGYEQYF. The full variable domain, its missing parts supplied by reference TRBV19 and TRBJ2-7, is DGGITQSPKYLFRKEGQNVTLSCEQNLNHDAMYWYRQDPGQGLRLIYYSQIVNDFQKGDIAEGYSVSREKKESFPLTVTSAQKNPTAFYLCASSGQGYEQYFGPGTRLTVT.

This chain links TRBV7-9 with TRBJ1-1; TRBD1 agrees at 10 bases. There are 16 residues in the CDR3. With 5 bases clipped from V and 3 bases from J, the junction kept 9 bases outside the gene matches. Germline V CDR1 and CDR2: SEHNR, FQNEAQ (reference sequence). The CDR3 sequence: CASSLLTGGADTEAFF. As DNA, the CDR3 is TGTGCCAGCAGCCTATTGACAGGGGGCGCCGACACTGAAGCTTTCTTT.

V is TRBV7-2 and J is TRBJ1-2; D ambiguous. The CDR3 is made up of 15 amino acids. V was trimmed by 4 bases and J by 8 bases, leaving 20 bases between them. Germline V gene lookup returns CDR1 SGHTA and CDR2 FQGNSA. The CDR3 protein is CASSWAQRNPGGYTF. The DNA for the CDR3 is TGTGCCAGCAGCTGGGCCCAACGCAACCCTGGGGGCTACACCTTC.

The J gene is TRBJ2-7, the V gene TRBV12-5, with TRBD2 matching over 10 bases. Looked up from germline, CDR1 is LGHNT and CDR2 is FRNRAP. V gave up 8 bases and J gave up 7 bases; unmatched junction bases: 8. There are 13 residues in the CDR3. Here the CDR3 reads CASRASGSLEQYF. DNA for the CDR3: TGTGCTAGTCGGGCTAGCGGGAGTCTAGAGCAGTACTTC.

The rearrangement links TRBV28 to TRBJ2-7; D perhaps matches TRBD1 (5 bases). Germline CDR1 MDHEN, CDR2 SYDVKM. The CDR3 is 15 amino acids. Trimming took 1 base from V and 2 from J, leaving 12 bases between them. CDR3 in amino acids: CASSLSTGKTYEQYF. CDR3 DNA sequence: TGTGCCAGCAGTTTATCAACAGGTAAAACCTACGAGCAGTACTTC.